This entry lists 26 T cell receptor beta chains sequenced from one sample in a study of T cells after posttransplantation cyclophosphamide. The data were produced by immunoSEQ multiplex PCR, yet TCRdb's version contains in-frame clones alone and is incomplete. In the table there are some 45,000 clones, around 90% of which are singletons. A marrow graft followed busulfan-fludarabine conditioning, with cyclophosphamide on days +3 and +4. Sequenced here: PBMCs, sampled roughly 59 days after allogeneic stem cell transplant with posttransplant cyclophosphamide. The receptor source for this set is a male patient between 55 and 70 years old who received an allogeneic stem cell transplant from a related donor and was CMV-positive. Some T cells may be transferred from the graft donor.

CDR3: CASSIHRQYRNQPQHF. CDR3 in DNA: TGTGCCAGTAGTATACACAGACAGTATCGCAATCAGCCCCAGCATTTT. The chain combines TRBV19 with TRBJ1-5; a weak D match, TRBD1 (5 bases). The CDR3 consists of 16 residues. V gave up 2 bases and J gave up 2 bases, with 13 bases separating them. Per the germline V gene, CDR1 is LNHDA and CDR2 is SQIVND (reference sequence).

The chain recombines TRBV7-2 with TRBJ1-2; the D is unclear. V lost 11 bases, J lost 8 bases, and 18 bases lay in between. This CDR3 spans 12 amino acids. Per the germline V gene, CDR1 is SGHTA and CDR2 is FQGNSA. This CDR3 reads CAVPTGFRGYTF. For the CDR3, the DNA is TGTGCCGTTCCGACGGGGTTTCGGGGCTACACCTTC.

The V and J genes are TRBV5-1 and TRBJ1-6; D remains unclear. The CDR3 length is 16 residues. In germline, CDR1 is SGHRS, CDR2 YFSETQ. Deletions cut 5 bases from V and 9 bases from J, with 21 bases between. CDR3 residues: CASSFQKPGFGSPLHF. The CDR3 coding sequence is TGCGCCAGCAGTTTCCAGAAACCGGGGTTTGGTTCACCCCTCCACTTT.

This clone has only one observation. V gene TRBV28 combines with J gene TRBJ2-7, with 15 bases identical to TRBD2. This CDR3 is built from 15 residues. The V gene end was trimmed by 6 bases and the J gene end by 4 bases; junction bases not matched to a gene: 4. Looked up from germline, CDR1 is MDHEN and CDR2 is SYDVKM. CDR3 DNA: TGTGCCAGCAGCAGAGGGACTAGCGGGGGGTACGAGCAGTACTTC. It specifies CASSRGTSGGYEQYF.

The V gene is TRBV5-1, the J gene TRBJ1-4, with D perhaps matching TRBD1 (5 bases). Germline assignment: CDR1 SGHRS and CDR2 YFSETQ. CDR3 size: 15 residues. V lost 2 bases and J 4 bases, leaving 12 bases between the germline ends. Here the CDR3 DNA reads TGCGCCAGCAGCTTATCGACACAGGTTAATGAAAAACTGTTTTTT. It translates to CASSLSTQVNEKLFF. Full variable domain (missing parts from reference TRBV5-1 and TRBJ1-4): KAGVTQTPRYLIKTRGQQVTLSCSPISGHRSVSWYQQTPGQGLQFLFEYFSETQRNKGNFPGRFSGRQFSNSRSEMNVSTLELGDSALYLCASSLSTQVNEKLFFGSGTQLSVL.

This chain's CDR3 is CASSKAATGDEKLFF. The CDR3 DNA follows: TGTGCCAGCAGCAAAGCGGCGACAGGGGACGAAAAACTGTTTTTT. The rearrangement uses TRBV4-2 and TRBJ1-4, with 8 bases identical to TRBD1. The CDR3 sequence is 15 residues long. From germline, CDR1 is LGHNA and CDR2 YNFKEQ. Germline trimming cut 5 bases from V and 8 bases from J; bases unmatched to any gene: 10.

For the CDR3, the DNA is TGTGCCAGCAGACTTATAGCGGGGGGGAACGGCGGGGAGCTGTTTTTT. This encodes CASRLIAGGNGGELFF. The V gene is TRBV7-2, the J gene TRBJ2-2; 11 positions agree with TRBD2. Trimming cost V 6 bases and J 7 bases; bases outside gene matches: 10. This CDR3 comprises 16 residues. Germline CDR1 reads SGHTA; CDR2 reads FQGNSA.

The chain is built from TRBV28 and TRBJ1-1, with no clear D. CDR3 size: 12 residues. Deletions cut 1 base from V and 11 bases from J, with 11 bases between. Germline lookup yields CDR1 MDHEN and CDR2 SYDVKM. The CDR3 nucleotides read TGTGCCAGCAGTTTATTCTCCGGAGGGGCTTTCTTT. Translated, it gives CASSLFSGGAFF.

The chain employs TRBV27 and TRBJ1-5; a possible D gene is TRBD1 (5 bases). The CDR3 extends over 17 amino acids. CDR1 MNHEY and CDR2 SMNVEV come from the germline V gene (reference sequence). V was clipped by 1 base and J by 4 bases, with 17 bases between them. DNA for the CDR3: TGTGCCAGCAGTTTATATGGGGCCCCTATCGGGAATCAGCCCCAGCATTTT. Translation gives CASSLYGAPIGNQPQHF.

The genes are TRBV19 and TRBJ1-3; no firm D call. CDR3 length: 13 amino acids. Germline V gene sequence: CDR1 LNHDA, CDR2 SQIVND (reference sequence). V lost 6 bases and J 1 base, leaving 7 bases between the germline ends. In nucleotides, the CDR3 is TGTGCCAGTAGATCGGTGTCTGGAAACACCATATATTTT. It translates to CASRSVSGNTIYF.

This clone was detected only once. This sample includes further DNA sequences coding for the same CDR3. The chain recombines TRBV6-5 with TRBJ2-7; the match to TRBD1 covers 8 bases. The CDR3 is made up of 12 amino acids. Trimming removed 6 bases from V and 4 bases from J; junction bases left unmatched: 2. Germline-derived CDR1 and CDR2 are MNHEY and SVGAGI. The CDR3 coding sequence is TGTGCCAGCAGCCGACAGGGGTACGAGCAGTACTTC. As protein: CASSRQGYEQYF.

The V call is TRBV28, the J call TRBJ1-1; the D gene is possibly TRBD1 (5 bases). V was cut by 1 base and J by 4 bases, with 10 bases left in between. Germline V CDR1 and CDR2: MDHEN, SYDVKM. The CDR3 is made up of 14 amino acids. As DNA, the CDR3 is TGTGCCAGCAGTTTATCGGGCGGGGGCACTGAAGCTTTCTTT. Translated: CASSLSGGGTEAFF.

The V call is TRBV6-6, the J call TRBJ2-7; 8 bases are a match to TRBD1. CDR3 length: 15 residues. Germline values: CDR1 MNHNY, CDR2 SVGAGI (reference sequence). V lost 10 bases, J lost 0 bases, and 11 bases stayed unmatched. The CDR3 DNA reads TGTGCCACCAAACCCCGGACAGGGCCCTCCTACGAGCAGTACTTC. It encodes CATKPRTGPSYEQYF.

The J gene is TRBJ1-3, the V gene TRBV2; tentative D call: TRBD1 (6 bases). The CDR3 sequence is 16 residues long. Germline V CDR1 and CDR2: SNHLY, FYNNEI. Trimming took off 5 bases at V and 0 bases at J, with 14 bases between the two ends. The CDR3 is CASSPDRNLSGNTIYF. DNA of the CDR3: TGTGCCAGCAGTCCCGACAGGAATCTCTCTGGAAACACCATATATTTT.

The CDR3 region is CSVGSGDNSPLHF. The CDR3 DNA follows: TGCAGCGTTGGATCAGGGGACAATTCACCCCTCCACTTT. This rearrangement joins TRBV29-1 to TRBJ1-6; tentatively, D is TRBD1 (6 bases). In germline, CDR1 is SQVTM, CDR2 ANQGSEA. V gave up 4 bases and J gave up 7 bases, with 11 bases separating them. CDR3 length: 13 amino acids.

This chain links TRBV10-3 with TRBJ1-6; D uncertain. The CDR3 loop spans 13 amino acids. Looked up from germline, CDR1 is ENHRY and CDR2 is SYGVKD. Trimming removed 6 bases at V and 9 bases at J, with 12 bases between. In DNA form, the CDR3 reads TGTGCCATCAGAGAACAGTGGGTTTCACCCCTCCACTTT. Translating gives CAIREQWVSPLHF.

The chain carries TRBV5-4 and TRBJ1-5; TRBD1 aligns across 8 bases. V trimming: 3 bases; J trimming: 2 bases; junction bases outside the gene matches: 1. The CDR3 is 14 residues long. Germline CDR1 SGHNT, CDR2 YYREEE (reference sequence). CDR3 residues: CASSSDRGNQPQHF. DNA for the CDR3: TGTGCCAGCAGCTCGGACAGGGGCAATCAGCCCCAGCATTTT.

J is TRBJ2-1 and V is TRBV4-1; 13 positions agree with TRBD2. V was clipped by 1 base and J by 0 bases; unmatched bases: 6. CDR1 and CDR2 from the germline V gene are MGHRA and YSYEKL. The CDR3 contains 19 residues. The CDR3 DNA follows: TGCGCCAGCAGCCAAGGACTAGCGGGGGGCAAAAGCTCCTACAATGAGCAGTTCTTC. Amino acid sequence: CASSQGLAGGKSSYNEQFF.

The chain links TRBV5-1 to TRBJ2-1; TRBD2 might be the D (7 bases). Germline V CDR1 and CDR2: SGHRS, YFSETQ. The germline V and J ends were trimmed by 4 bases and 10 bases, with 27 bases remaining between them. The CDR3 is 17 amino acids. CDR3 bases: TGCGCCAGCAGCCCCCGGGCGGAGTGGGGGGGCCAGGACGAGCAGTTCTTC. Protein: CASSPRAEWGGQDEQFF.

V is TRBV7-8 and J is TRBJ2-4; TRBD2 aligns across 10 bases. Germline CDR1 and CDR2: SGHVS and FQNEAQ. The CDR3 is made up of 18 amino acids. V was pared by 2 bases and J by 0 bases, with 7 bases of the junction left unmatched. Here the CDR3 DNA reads TGTGCCAGCAGCTTAAGAGGACTAGCGGTTTTAGCCAAAAACATTCAGTACTTC. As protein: CASSLRGLAVLAKNIQYF. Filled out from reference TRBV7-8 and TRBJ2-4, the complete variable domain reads GAGVSQSPRYKVAKRGQDVALRCDPISGHVSLFWYQQALGQGPEFLTYFQNEAQLDKSGLPSDRFFAERPEGSVSTLKIQRTQQEDSAVYLCASSLRGLAVLAKNIQYFGAGTRLSVL.

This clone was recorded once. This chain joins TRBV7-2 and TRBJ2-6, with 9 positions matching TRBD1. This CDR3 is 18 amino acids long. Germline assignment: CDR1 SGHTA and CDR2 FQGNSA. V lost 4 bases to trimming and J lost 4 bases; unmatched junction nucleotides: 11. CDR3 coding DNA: TGTGCCAGCAGCTCTGCCGGGACAGGGAATACCGGGGCCAACGTCCTGACTTTC. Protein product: CASSSAGTGNTGANVLTF.

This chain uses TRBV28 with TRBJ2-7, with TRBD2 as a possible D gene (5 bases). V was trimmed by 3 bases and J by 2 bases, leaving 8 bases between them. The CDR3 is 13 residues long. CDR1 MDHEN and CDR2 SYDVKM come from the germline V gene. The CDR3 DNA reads TGTGCCAGCAGTTTGAGAGGGCCCTACGAGCAGTACTTC. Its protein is CASSLRGPYEQYF. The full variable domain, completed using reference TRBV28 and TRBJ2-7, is DVKVTQSSRYLVKRTGEKVFLECVQDMDHENMFWYRQDPGLGLRLIYFSYDVKMKEKGDIPEGYSVSREKKERFSLILESASTNQTSMYLCASSLRGPYEQYFGPGTRLTVT.

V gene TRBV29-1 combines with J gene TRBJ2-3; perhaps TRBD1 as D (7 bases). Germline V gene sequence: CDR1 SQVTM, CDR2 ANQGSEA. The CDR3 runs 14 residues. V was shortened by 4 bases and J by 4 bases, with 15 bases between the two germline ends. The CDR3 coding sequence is TGCAGCGTTGTTCGTGGAGGGGGCGCAGATACGCAGTATTTT. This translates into CSVVRGGGADTQYF.

CDR3 nucleotides: TGCGCCAGCAGCCAATCCCCTACAGGGGTAGCTAACTATGGCTACACCTTC. It specifies CASSQSPTGVANYGYTF. The chain has TRBV4-3 and TRBJ1-2; 7 nucleotides line up with TRBD1. The CDR3 has 17 amino acids. Germline assignment: CDR1 LGHNA and CDR2 YSLEER. Trimming at V came to 2 bases and at J to 0 bases, leaving 9 bases not matched to a gene.

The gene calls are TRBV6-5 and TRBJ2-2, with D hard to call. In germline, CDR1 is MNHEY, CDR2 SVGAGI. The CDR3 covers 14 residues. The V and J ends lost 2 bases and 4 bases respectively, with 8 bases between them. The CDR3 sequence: CASSYRLFTGELFF. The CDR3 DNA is TGTGCCAGCAGTTACCGCCTATTCACCGGGGAGCTGTTTTTT.

In DNA form, the CDR3 reads TGCGCCAGCCAACAGGGACAGTCGGCGGCTGAAGCTTTCTTT. Translating it yields CASQQGQSAAEAFF. The gene calls are TRBV5-1 and TRBJ1-1; 7 nucleotides match TRBD1. With V trimmed by 7 bases and J by 6 bases, 12 bases remained unmatched. CDR1 is SGHRS and CDR2 is YFSETQ in the germline V gene. The CDR3 consists of 14 residues.